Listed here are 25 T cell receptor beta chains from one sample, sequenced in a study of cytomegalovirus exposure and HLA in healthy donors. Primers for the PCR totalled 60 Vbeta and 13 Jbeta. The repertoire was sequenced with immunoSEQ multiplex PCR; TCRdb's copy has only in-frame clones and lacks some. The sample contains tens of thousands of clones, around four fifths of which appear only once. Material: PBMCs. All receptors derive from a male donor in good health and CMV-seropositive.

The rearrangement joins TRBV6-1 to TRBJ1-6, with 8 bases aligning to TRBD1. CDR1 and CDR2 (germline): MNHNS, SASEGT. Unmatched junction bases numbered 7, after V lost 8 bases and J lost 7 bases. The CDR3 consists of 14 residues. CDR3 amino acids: CASFPRGRNSPLHF. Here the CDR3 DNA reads TGTGCCAGCTTCCCCAGGGGGCGGAATTCACCCCTCCACTTT.

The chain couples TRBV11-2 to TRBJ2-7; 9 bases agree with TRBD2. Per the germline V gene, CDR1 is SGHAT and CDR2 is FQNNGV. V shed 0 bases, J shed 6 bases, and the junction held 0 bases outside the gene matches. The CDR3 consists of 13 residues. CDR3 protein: CASSLELAGEQYF. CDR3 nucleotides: TGTGCCAGCAGCTTAGAACTAGCGGGCGAGCAGTACTTC.

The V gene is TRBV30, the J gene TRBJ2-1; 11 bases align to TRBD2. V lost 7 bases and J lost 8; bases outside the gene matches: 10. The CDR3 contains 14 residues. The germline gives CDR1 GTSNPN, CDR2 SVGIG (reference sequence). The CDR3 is CASSTSGSIYEQFF. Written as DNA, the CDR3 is TGTGCCTCCTCCACTAGCGGGAGCATCTATGAGCAGTTCTTC.

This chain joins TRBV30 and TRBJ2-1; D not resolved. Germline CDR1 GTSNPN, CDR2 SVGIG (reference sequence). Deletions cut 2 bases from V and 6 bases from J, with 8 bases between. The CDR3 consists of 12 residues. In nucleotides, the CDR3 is TGTGCCTGGAGTCCCCTTATCAATGAGCAGTTCTTC. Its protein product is CAWSPLINEQFF.

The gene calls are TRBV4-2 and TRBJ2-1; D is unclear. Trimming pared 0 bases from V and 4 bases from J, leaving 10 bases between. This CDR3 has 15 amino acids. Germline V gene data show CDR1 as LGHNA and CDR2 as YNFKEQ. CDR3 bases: TGTGCCAGCAGCCAAGAGGCGGCGAAGTACAATGAGCAGTTCTTC. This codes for CASSQEAAKYNEQFF.

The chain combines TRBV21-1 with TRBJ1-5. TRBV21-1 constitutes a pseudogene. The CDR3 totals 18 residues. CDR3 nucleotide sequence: TGTGCCAGCAGCAAAGATCTGTCCGCGAACGATAGCAATCAGCCCCAGCATTTT. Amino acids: CASSKDLSANDSNQPQHF.

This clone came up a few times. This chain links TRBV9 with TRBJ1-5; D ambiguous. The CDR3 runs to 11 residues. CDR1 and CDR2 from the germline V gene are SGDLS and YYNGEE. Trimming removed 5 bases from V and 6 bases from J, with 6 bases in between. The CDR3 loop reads CASRRPQPQHF. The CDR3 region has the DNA TGTGCCAGCAGGCGGCCTCAGCCCCAGCATTTT. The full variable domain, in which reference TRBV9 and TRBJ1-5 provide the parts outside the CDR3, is DSGVTQTPKHLITATGQRVTLRCSPRSGDLSVYWYQQSLDQGLQFLIQYYNGEERAKGNILERFSAQQFPDLHSELNLSSLELGDSALYFCASRRPQPQHFGDGTRLSIL.

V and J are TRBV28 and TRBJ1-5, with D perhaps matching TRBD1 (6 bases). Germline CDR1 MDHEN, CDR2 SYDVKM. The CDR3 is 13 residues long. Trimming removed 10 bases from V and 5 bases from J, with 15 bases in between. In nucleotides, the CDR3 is TGTGCCACCTCTCTCACAGGGCATCAGCCCCAGCATTTT. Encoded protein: CATSLTGHQPQHF.

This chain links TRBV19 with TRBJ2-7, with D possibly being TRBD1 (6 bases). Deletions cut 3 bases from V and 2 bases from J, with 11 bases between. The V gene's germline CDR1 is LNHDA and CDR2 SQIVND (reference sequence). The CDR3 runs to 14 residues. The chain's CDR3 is CASSITGTTYEQYF. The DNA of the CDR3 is TGTGCCAGTAGTATTACAGGGACCACCTACGAGCAGTACTTC.

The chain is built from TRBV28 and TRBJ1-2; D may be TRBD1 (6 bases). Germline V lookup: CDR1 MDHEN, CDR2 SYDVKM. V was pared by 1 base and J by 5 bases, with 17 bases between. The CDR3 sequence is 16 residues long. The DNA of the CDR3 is TGTGCCAGCAGTTTATCCGGGGCCCGGCAGGGGTATGGCTACACCTTC. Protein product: CASSLSGARQGYGYTF.

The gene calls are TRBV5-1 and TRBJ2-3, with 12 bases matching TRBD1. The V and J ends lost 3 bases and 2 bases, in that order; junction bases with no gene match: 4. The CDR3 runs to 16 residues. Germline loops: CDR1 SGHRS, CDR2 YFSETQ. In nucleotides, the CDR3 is TGCGCCAGCAGCTGGGGGACAGGGGGCTTCACAGATACGCAGTATTTT. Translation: CASSWGTGGFTDTQYF. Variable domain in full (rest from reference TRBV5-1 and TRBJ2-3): KAGVTQTPRYLIKTRGQQVTLSCSPISGHRSVSWYQQTPGQGLQFLFEYFSETQRNKGNFPGRFSGRQFSNSRSEMNVSTLELGDSALYLCASSWGTGGFTDTQYFGPGTRLTVL.

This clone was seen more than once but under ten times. CDR3 nucleotide sequence: TGTGCCAGCAGCGGGACAGATAATTCACCCCTCCACTTT. Its translation is CASSGTDNSPLHF. V usage is TRBV6-6 and J usage is TRBJ1-6; 7 nucleotides match TRBD1. The CDR3 loop spans 13 amino acids. The trim removed 6 bases at V and 5 bases at J, leaving 1 base unmatched. Germline assignment: CDR1 MNHNY and CDR2 SVGAGI (reference sequence).

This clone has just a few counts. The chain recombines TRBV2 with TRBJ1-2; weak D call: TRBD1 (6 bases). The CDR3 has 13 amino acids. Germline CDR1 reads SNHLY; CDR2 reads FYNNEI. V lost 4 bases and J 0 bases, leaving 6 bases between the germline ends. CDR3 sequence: CASSAGANYGYTF. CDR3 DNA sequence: TGTGCCAGCAGTGCAGGGGCTAACTATGGCTACACCTTC.

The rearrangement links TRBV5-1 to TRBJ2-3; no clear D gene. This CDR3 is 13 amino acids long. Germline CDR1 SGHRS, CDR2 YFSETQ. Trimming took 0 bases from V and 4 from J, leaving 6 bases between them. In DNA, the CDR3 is TGCGCCAGCAGCTTGGGTCCAGCAGATACGCAGTATTTT. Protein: CASSLGPADTQYF.

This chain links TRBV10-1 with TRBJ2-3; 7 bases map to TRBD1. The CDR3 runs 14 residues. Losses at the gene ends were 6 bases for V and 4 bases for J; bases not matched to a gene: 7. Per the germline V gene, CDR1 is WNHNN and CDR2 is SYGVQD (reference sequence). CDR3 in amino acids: CASSYRGAPDTQYF. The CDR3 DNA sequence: TGCGCCAGCAGCTACAGGGGAGCCCCAGATACGCAGTATTTT.

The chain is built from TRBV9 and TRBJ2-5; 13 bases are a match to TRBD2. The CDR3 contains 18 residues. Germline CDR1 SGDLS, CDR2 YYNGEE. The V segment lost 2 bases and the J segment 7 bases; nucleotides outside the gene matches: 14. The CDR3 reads CASSVGLAGSAELRTQYF. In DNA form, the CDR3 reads TGTGCCAGCAGCGTGGGACTAGCGGGGTCTGCGGAGTTACGGACCCAGTACTTC.

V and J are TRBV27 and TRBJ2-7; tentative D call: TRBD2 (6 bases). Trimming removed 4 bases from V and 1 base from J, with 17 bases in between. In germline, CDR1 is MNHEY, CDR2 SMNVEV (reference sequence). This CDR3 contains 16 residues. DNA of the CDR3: TGTGCCAGCAGTTGGGACTGGGAGGCCCCTTCCTACGAGCAGTACTTC. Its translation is CASSWDWEAPSYEQYF.

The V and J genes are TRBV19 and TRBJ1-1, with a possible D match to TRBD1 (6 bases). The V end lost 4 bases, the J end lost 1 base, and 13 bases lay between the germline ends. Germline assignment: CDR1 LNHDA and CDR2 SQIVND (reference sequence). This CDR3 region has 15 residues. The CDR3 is CASSNRQGKNTEAFF. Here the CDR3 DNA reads TGTGCCAGTAGTAACCGGCAGGGGAAGAACACTGAAGCTTTCTTT.

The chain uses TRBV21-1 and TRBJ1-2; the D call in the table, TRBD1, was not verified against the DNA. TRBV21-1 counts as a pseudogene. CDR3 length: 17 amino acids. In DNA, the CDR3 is TGTGCCAGCAGCAAACCCCCCACGACAGATAACGACTATGGCTACACCTTC. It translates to CASSKPPTTDNDYGYTF.

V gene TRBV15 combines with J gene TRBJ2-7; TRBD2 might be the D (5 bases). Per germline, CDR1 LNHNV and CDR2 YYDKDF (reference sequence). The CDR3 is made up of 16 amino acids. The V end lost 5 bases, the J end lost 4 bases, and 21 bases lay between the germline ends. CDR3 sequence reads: CATSRVIRGIGYEQYF. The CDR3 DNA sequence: TGTGCCACCAGCCGAGTGATTCGGGGTATTGGGTACGAGCAGTACTTC.

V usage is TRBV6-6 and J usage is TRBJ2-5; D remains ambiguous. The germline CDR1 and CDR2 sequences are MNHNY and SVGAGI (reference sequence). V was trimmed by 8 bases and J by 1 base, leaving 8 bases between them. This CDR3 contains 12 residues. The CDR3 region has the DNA TGTGCCAGCTCTCAAGCCCAAGAGACCCAGTACTTC. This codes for CASSQAQETQYF.

CDR3: CASSQRGLPSSYNEQFF. For the CDR3, the DNA is TGCGCCAGCAGCCAACGAGGACTTCCGAGCTCCTACAATGAGCAGTTCTTC. The chain couples TRBV4-1 to TRBJ2-1; D might be TRBD2 (5 bases). Germline CDR1 and CDR2: MGHRA and YSYEKL. V dropped 2 bases and J dropped 0 bases, with 14 bases sitting between them. This CDR3 has 17 residues.

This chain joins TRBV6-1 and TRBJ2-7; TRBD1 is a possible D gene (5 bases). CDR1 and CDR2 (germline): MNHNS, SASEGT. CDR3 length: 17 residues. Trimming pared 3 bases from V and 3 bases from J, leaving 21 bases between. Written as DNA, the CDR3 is TGTGCCAGCAGTGACACCACACTCGACAGAGTTCTCTACGAGCAGTACTTC. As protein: CASSDTTLDRVLYEQYF.

In nucleotides, the CDR3 is TGTGCCAGCAAGCAAAGCAGGGTGAACACTGAAGCTTTCTTT. Translating it yields CASKQSRVNTEAFF. V is TRBV5-8 and J is TRBJ1-1, with D tentatively TRBD1 (5 bases). The CDR3 has 14 amino acids. CDR1 SGHTS and CDR2 YDEGEE come from the germline V gene. V was pared by 6 bases and J by 0 bases, with 12 bases between.

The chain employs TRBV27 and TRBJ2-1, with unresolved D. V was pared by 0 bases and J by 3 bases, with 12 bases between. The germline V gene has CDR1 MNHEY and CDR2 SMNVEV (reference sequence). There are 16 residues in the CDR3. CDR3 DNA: TGTGCCAGCAGTTTATCGACTCGAGGCTACTACAATGAGCAGTTCTTC. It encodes CASSLSTRGYYNEQFF.